The text below deals with one T cell receptor beta chain. The germline CDR1 and CDR2 sequences are GTSNPN and SVGIG (reference sequence). Trimming took 0 bases from V and 5 from J, leaving 10 bases between them. The CDR3 consists of 13 residues. Participants, about 18 to 95 years old, spanned around 26 US areas. The sample is drawn from a study of blood T cell repertoires in COVID-19. Across the study: Samples taken during acute and convalescent COVID-19 were collected in the United States, Italy and Spain.

Generated by immunoSEQ multiplex PCR, the TCRdb table keeps only in-frame clones and is missing some. This sample has approximately 150,000 clones; just under 85% occur once, and the top ten carry nearly 3.5%. The origin of this receptor is a woman in her forties or fifties with acute COVID-19. Material for sequencing was PBMCs or T cells enriched from blood (not recorded which). This chain links TRBV30 with TRBJ2-5; D might be TRBD2 (5 bases). The CDR3 sequence: CAWSVKGSETQYF. Here the CDR3 DNA reads TGTGCCTGGAGTGTTAAAGGGAGCGAGACCCAGTACTTC.